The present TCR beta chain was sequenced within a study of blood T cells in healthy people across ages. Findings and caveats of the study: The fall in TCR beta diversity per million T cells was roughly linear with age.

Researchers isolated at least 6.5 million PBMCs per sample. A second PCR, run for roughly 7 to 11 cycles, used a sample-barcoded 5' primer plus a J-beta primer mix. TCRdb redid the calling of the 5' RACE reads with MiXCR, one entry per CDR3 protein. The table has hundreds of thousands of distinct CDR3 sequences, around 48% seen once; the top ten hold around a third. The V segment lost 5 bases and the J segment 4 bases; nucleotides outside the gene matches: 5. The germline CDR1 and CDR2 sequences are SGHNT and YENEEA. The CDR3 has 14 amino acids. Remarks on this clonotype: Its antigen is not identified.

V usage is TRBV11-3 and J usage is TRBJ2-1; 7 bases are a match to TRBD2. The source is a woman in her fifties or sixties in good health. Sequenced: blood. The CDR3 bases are TGTGCCAGCAGCAGCGGGGCCGTGTACAATGAGCAGTTCTTC. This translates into CASSSGAVYNEQFF.